This T cell receptor (beta chain) originates from a study of T cell repertoires in cytomegalovirus infection. TCRdb called the reads again in MiXCR, with one record for every CDR3 protein. The data contain about 220,000 distinct CDR3 sequences, 38% of them singletons. Regarding this clonotype: Antigen unknown.

Germline V gives CDR1 DFQATT, CDR2 SNEGSKA (reference sequence). This CDR3 has 14 amino acids. Trimming left V 1 base short and J 0 bases short, with 7 bases between. This sample comprised CD8+ T cells from cultured PBMCs, obtained from culture after CMV antigen stimulation. The rearrangement links TRBV20-1 to TRBJ2-1; D gene unclear. This clonotype was sampled from a human donor in good health (CMV status not recorded). Some clones in this sample may be carry-over from other donors' samples. CDR3 nucleotide sequence: TGCAGTGCTAGAGTTATCACCTCCTACAATGAGCAGTTCTTC. As protein: CSARVITSYNEQFF.